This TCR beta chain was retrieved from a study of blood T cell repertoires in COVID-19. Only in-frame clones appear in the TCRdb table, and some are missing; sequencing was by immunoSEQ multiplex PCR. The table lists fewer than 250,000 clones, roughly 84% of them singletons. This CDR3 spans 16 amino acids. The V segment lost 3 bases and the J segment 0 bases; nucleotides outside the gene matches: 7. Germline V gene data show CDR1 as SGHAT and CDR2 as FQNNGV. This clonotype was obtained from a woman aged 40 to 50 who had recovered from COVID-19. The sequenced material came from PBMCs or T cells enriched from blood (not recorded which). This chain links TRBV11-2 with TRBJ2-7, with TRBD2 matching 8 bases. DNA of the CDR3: TGTGCCAGCAGCTTGAGGGCGGGAGGTCCCTCCTACGAGCAGTACTTC. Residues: CASSLRAGGPSYEQYF.